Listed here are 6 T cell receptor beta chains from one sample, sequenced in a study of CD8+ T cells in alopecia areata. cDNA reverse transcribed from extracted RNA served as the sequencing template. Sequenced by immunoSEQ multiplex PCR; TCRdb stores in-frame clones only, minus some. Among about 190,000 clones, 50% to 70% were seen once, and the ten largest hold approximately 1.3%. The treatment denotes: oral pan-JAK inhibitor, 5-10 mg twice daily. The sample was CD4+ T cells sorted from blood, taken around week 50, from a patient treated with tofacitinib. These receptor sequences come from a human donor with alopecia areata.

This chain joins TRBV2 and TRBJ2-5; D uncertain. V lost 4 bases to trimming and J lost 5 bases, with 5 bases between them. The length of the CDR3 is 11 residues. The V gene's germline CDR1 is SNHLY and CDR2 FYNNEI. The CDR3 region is CASSVGETQYF. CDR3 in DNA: TGTGCCAGCAGTGTTGGGGAGACCCAGTACTTC.

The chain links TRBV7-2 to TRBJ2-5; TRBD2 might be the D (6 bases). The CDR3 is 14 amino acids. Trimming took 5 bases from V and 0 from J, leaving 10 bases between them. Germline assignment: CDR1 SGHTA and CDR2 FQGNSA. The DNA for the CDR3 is TGTGCCAGCAGCGTGCGGGGTTACCAAGAGACCCAGTACTTC. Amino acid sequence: CASSVRGYQETQYF.

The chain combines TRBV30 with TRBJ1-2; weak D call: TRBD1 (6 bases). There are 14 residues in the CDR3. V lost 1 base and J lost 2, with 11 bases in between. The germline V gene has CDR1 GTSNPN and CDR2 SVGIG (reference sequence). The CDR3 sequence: CAWSAPGTNYGYTF. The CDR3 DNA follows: TGTGCCTGGAGTGCCCCTGGGACAAACTATGGCTACACCTTC.

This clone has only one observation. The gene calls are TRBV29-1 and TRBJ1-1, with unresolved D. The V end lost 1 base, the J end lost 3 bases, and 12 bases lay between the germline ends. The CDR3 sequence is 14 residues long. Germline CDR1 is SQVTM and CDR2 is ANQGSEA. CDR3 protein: CSVEVLAGYTEAFF. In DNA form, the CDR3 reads TGCAGCGTTGAAGTGTTGGCAGGTTACACTGAAGCTTTCTTT.

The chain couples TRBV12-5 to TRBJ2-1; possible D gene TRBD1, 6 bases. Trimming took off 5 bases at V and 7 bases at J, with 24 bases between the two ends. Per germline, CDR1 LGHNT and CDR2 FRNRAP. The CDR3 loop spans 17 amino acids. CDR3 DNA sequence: TGTGCTAGTGGTCTACCCTGGGGCAGGGGTCCCACTAATGAGCAGTTCTTC. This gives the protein CASGLPWGRGPTNEQFF.

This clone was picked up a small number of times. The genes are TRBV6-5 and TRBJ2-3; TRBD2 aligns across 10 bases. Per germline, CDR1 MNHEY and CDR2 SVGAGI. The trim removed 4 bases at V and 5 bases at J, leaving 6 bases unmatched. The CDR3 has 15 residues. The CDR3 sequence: CASSWSGGAGDTQYF. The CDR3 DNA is TGTGCCAGCAGTTGGAGCGGGGGGGCGGGAGATACGCAGTATTTT.